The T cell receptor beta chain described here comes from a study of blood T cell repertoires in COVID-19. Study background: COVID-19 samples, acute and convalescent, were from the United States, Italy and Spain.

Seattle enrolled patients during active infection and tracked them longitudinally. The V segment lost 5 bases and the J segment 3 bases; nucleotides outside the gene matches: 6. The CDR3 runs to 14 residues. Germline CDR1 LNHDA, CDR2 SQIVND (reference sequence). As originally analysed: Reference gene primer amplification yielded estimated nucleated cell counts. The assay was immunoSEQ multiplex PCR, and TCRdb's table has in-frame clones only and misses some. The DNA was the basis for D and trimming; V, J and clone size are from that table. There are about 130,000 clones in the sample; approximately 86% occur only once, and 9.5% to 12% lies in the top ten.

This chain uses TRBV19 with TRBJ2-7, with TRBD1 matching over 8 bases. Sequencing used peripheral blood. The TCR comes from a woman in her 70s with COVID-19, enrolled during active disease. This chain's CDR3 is CASSPLDRVYEQYF. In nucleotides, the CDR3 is TGTGCCAGTAGTCCATTGGACAGGGTCTACGAGCAGTACTTC.